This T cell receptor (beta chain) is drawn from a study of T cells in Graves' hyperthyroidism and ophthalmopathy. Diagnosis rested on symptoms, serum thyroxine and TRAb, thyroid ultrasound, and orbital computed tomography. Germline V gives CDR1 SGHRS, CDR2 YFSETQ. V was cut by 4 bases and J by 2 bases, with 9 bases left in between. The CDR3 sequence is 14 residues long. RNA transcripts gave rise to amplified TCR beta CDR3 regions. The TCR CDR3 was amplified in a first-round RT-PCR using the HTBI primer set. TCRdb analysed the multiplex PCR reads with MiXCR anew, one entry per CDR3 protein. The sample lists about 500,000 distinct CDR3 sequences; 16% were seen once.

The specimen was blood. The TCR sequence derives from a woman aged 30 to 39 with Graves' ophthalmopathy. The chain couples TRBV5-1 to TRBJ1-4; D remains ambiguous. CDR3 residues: CASSLDGTNEKLFF. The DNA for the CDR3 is TGCGCCAGCAGCCTCGATGGCACTAATGAAAAACTGTTTTTT.